This note documents a single TCR beta chain sequence. This clone was seen only a few times. It has no known antigen specificity. The sample holds no much larger clone one base away, and base qualities are not on file. The library was prepared using the immunoSEQ multiplex PCR assay. The multiplex PCR relied on a mix of 60 forward primers for TCR Vbeta segments and 13 reverse primers for TCR Jbeta segments. A multiplex PCR assay on genomic DNA amplified the CDR3 region of rearranged TCR beta genes. The amplified TCR beta libraries were sequenced on the Illumina HiSeq System as 87-base-pair reads. In the paper's pipeline: Across the 600 to 700 repertoires, a later analysis counted 60 million to 90 million unique TCR beta chains, around 11 million of which were shared by at least two donors. A nearest-neighbor algorithm error-corrected the raw reads and collapsed the reads into unique sequences, merging closely related sequences to remove PCR and sequencing errors. CDR3 sequences were aligned to IMGT reference sequences to assign V, D and J gene segments. For a sequence to be retained, a match of at least six nucleotides was required to both a V gene segment and a J gene segment. A rearrangement was called productive if the CDR3 had no stop codons and remained in frame with V and J, and every other rearrangement was called non-productive. CDR3 was defined according to IMGT convention as the region running from the second conserved V-encoded cysteine to the conserved J-encoded phenylalanine. Sequences without an unambiguous match to a single V gene segment were excluded from the earlier analysis of over 500 of the donors. In an earlier analysis of approximately 550 of the donors, V segments were called functional above 56.7% productive rearrangements and were called segregating when the between-donor standard deviation exceeded 5%. A statistical classification framework was developed to diagnose cytomegalovirus status using the catalog of TCR beta chain sequences. V and J gene assignment, in a later analysis, came from comparing TCR nucleotide sequences with IMGT/GENE-DB human TR gene sequences. A later analysis assigned CDR3 sequences and most-parsimonious VDJ recombination scenarios with the TCRdist pipeline. In a later analysis, each TCR beta chain was defined by its CDR3 amino acid sequence together with its V-gene family, and reads without a unique V-gene family were excluded. To address suspected cross-contamination and a sequencing artifact, a later analysis removed some 620 highly shared, low-generation-probability nucleotide sequences. A later analysis calculated a clonal expansion index for each public chain from normalized within-repertoire ranks of inferred template counts. A later analysis computed generation probabilities with a VDJ recombination model fitted to out-of-frame rearrangements, and checked the results against IGoR. Hypergeometric tests were used in a later analysis to score TCR-TCR, TCR-HLA and TCR-CMV co-occurrence, with a repertoire-size bias correction applied to the TCR pairs. In a later analysis, false discovery rates were estimated by permuting HLA or CMV assignments 20 times. A later analysis grouped co-occurring TCRs with DBSCAN, adding TCRdist sequence similarity when clustering within HLA-allele-positive subsets. For co-occurrence clustering, repertoires with fewer than 30,000 or more than 120,000 public chains were excluded, along with 4 to 6 repertoires with anomalous nucleotide sharing. Held by TCRdb, this immuneACCESS table contains in-frame sequences only and omits some clones. Under half of the omission traces to an unresolved V gene where checked; the cause of the rest is unknown. V and J calls and clone size are as listed in that table; D and trimming were resolved from the DNA. The sample has roughly 180,000 clones on record, about 10% of them singletons. The top ten clonotypes cover 1% to 1.5% of the sample.

The cohort consisted of 600 or so healthy bone marrow donors. At the time of sampling, all cohort members were nominally healthy, though unrecorded immune exposures were likely present. The donor tested CMV seropositive and was one of the 289 seropositive cohort members. A peripheral blood sample was collected from each donor, and TCR beta sequencing was performed on peripheral blood mononuclear cells. The Qiagen DNeasy Blood Extraction Kit was used to extract genomic DNA from the blood cell samples. The data stem from a study of cytomegalovirus exposure and HLA in healthy donors (TCRdb year 2017). Describing the broader study: An earlier analysis of roughly 500 of the donors reported more than 250 Gb of sequence data and some 120 million unique TCR beta sequences from roughly 180 million T cells. Roughly 300 gigabases of sequencing data and 70 million to 100 million unique TCR sequences made up an early release that covered some 640 HLA-typed donors. Among the approximately 430 genotyped donors, approximately 82% belonged to the genetic ancestry cluster associated with self-reported Caucasian donors. The aim of the study was to test whether cataloging public T cell receptors could identify signatures of past pathogen exposure. The study used immunosequencing to profile the T cell repertoires of several hundred subjects and linked those repertoires to cytomegalovirus serostatus. In addition to the first cohort of hundreds of subjects, a separate validation cohort of 100 to 150 different subjects was used. To predict cytomegalovirus infection status, the study brought together high-throughput TCR immunosequencing, statistical association of individual TCRs with disease status, and machine learning. In a later analysis, previously published TCR beta repertoires from 666 donors were re-analyzed and high-resolution HLA genotyping was added so that TCR occurrence patterns could be studied. In the later analysis, no new phenotypic data were used to find candidate immune exposures; instead, reliance was placed on TCR beta sequences and their occurrence across donors. An earlier analysis of 500 to 750 of the donors applied high-throughput TCR beta sequencing to assess whether each TCR beta V gene segment acted as functional or pseudogenic. Donor age, sex, ethnicity and CMV serostatus were compiled together with the repertoire data. A later genetic analysis used genome-wide SNP genotypes for about three fifths of the 666 donors, treating that subset as a discovery cohort. Every repertoire in the discovery cohort had been generated on one and the same sequencing platform. HLA typing included class I and class II loci at four-digit resolution. Typing coverage varied by locus: roughly 620-640 donors for A, B, C, DRB1 and DQB1; more than 500 for DQA1; 606 for DPA1; under 490 for DPB1. Because of strong linkage in the cohort, roughly five DR-DQ haplotypes were treated as single units for association and clustering. Among some 400 genotyped donors of the cohort, an average of approximately 250,000 unique TCR beta nucleotide sequences were sequenced per donor, roughly 20% of them non-productive. Overall results and qualifications from the work: Presence/absence analyses assumed roughly uniform sequencing depth across donors, an assumption that may not hold. Most CMV-associated TCR beta chains appeared to be HLA-restricted in a later analysis, and the HLA associations seemed to be driven largely by CMV exposure. While some public TCRs were present in many individuals, most TCR sequences turned up only very rarely across donors. According to a later genetic analysis, donors in an Asian-associated ancestry cluster had fewer N-insertions in productive TCRs than the approximately 710-donor mean. A group of highly shared sequence variants was considered likely to be a technical artifact of the sequencing pipeline. The classifier was reported to diagnose cytomegalovirus status with high specificity and sensitivity in both the original cohort and the validation cohort. A further reported finding was that TCR beta sequences accurately predicted the HLA-A and HLA-B alleles for most subjects in the first cohort. The study listed 164 TCR beta chains as associated with cytomegalovirus. Some IMGT-functional V segments, including TRBV6-2 and TRBV6-3, could not be told apart with the 87-base-pair reads, so those segments were excluded. HLA typing was unavailable for some donors at each locus, so association tests used only the typed subset. In a later analysis, HLA-associated TCR beta chains showed more clonal expansion and lower generation probabilities than non-associated chains that were equally common. At a false discovery rate of 0.05, a later analysis linked under 20,000 TCR beta sequences to specific HLA alleles. Because counts were too low, approximately 15 rarely observed V segments, including chromosome 9 orphons, were excluded from the earlier analysis of several hundred of the donors. In a later analysis, several top co-occurrence clusters were reported to appear linked to parvovirus B19, influenza, CMV and Epstein-Barr virus. Broadly in line with IMGT annotations, most TCR beta V segments showed up in productive rearrangements about 90% or about 30% of the time in an earlier analysis of several hundred of the donors. An association between a missense DCLRE1C variant and V-gene and J-gene trimming of TCR beta chains was found in a later genetic analysis and replicated in an independent cohort. According to the authors, the approach could potentially be generalized to other disease states and immunological phenotypes. Correlated functional status among segregating V segments might be attributable to linkage disequilibrium, but an unknown experimental factor could not be ruled out. Strong co-occurrence of HLA alleles, especially DR and DQ, made assigning TCR associations to individual alleles difficult. In this cohort, only TCR beta chains were sequenced, and detectable features were limited by the absence of alpha or paired-chain data. Immune exposure information for the cohort was limited to CMV serostatus. A few of the identified cytomegalovirus-associated TCR beta chains were confirmed in vitro to be specific for cytomegalovirus antigens. A later analysis found that TCR association rates varied across HLA loci, with DRB1 alleles showing the most associated TCRs and HLA-C alleles the fewest.

Including the terminal cysteine and phenylalanine, the CDR3 comprises 15 residues. Left in the record is the CDR3 DNA by itself, 45 bases read in frame from the first base. Per the germline V gene, MGHRA is the CDR1 and YSYEKL is the CDR2. Trimming at the junction amounts to 0 bases on V and 11 bases on J, and the germline ends lie 17 bases apart. This clonotype was sampled from a woman in her 30s in good health and CMV-seropositive. The rearrangement combines TRBV4-1 with TRBJ2-1; perhaps TRBD1 is the D gene, with 5 bases matching. Sequenced input: PBMCs. The nucleotide sequence reads as follows: TGCGCCAGCAGCCAAGAGTCCAGGGCGGCTACTCAGCAGTTCTTC. It specifies CASSQESRAATQQFF.